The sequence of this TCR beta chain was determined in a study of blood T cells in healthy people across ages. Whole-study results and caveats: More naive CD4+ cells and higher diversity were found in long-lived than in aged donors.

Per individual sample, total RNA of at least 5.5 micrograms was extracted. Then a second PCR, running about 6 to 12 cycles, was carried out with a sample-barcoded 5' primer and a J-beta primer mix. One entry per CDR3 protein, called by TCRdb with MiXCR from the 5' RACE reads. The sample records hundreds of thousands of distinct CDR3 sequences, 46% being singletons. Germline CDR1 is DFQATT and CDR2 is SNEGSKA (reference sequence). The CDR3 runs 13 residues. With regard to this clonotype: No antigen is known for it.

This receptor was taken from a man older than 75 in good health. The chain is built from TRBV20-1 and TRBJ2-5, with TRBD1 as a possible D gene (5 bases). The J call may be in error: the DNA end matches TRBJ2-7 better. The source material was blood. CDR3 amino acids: CSASDRRGREQYF. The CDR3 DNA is TGCAGTGCTAGCGATCGTAGGGGTCGCGAGCAGTACTTC.